These 23 T cell receptor beta chains were sequenced from one sample in a study of CD8+ T cells in alopecia areata. Extraction of RNA preceded its reverse transcription into cDNA, which served as the sequencing template. Generated by immunoSEQ multiplex PCR, the TCRdb table keeps only in-frame clones and is missing some. The profile covers 100,000 to 150,000 clones, with about 59% appearing a single time and around 5.7% taken by the ten largest. Sample treatment: oral pan-JAK inhibitor, 5-10 mg twice daily. The material sequenced was CD4+ T cells sorted from blood, taken at week 4, from a patient treated with tofacitinib. These receptors originate from a human donor with alopecia areata.

The sample holds a few counts of this clone. The J gene is TRBJ1-5, the V gene TRBV13, with D perhaps TRBD1 (5 bases). CDR3 size: 14 residues. Germline loops: CDR1 PRHDT, CDR2 FYEKMQ (reference sequence). Trimming cost V 5 bases and J 0 bases, with 8 bases left between them. CDR3 coding DNA: TGTGCCAGCAGCCGGGGGGGTAGCAATCAGCCCCAGCATTTT. Translated: CASSRGGSNQPQHF.

This CDR3 reads CASREAFGRNQPQHF. DNA for the CDR3: TGTGCCAGCAGGGAGGCCTTTGGCCGCAATCAGCCCCAGCATTTT. The J gene is TRBJ1-5, the V gene TRBV2; D gene ambiguous. Trimming took off 6 bases at V and 2 bases at J, with 14 bases between the two ends. In germline, CDR1 is SNHLY, CDR2 FYNNEI. The CDR3 contains 15 residues.

The CDR3 region has the DNA TGTGCCAGCAGTTTATCGGGCCAGGGGACGGAGACCCAGTACTTC. It is translated as CASSLSGQGTETQYF. This chain links TRBV28 with TRBJ2-5, with D possibly matching TRBD1 (6 bases). V lost 1 base and J lost 5, with 14 bases in between. CDR1 is MDHEN and CDR2 is SYDVKM in the germline V gene. The CDR3 has 15 amino acids.

The gene calls are TRBV29-1 and TRBJ1-4; D is undetermined. Germline V lookup: CDR1 SQVTM, CDR2 ANQGSEA. The CDR3 covers 13 residues. V lost 4 bases, J lost 3 bases, and 9 bases lay in between. The CDR3 spells CSVVTSPNEKLFF. In DNA, the CDR3 is TGCAGCGTTGTGACAAGTCCTAATGAAAAACTGTTTTTT.

This clone was counted only a few times. The chain carries TRBV29-1 and TRBJ1-2, with 11 bases that match TRBD1. V was clipped by 4 bases and J by 3 bases; unmatched bases: 1. Germline CDR1 and CDR2: SQVTM and ANQGSEA. The CDR3 contains 13 residues. The CDR3 nucleotides are TGCAGCGTTGGGACAGGGGGCCACTATGGCTACACCTTC. Its translation: CSVGTGGHYGYTF.

The chain links TRBV25-1 to TRBJ1-2; D uncertain. This CDR3 is built from 16 residues. Germline V gives CDR1 MGHDK, CDR2 SYGVNS. V was pared by 3 bases and J by 2 bases, with 16 bases between. The CDR3 region is CASSESRGAGNYGYTF. The CDR3 DNA reads TGTGCCAGCAGTGAGAGTAGAGGCGCAGGCAACTATGGCTACACCTTC.

V gene TRBV7-3 combines with J gene TRBJ2-1; possibly TRBD1 for D (5 bases). CDR3 length: 13 amino acids. V was cut by 5 bases and J by 3 bases, with 8 bases left in between. Germline values: CDR1 SGHTA, CDR2 FQGTGA. The CDR3 loop reads CASSVQGYNEQFF. The CDR3 DNA reads as TGTGCCAGCAGCGTGCAGGGCTACAATGAGCAGTTCTTC. The variable domain in full, completed from reference TRBV7-3 and TRBJ2-1, reads GAGVSQTPSNKVTEKGKYVELRCDPISGHTALYWYRQSLGQGPEFLIYFQGTGAADDSGLPNDRFFAVRPEGSVSTLKIQRTERGDSAVYLCASSVQGYNEQFFGPGTRLTVL.

The chain employs TRBV30 and TRBJ2-3; the D gene is possibly TRBD1 (6 bases). CDR3 length equals 16 residues. Germline V lookup: CDR1 GTSNPN, CDR2 SVGIG (reference sequence). The V end was cut by 3 bases, the J end by 0 bases, with 16 bases between. DNA for the CDR3: TGTGCCTGGAGCCTAGGGGGACACCTTAGCACAGATACGCAGTATTTT. It yields the protein CAWSLGGHLSTDTQYF.

The V gene is TRBV27, the J gene TRBJ1-6; 7 nucleotides agree with TRBD1. The CDR3 runs to 15 residues. V trimming: 6 bases; J trimming: 6 bases; junction bases outside the gene matches: 8. Germline lookup yields CDR1 MNHEY and CDR2 SMNVEV (reference sequence). The CDR3 nucleotides read TGTGCCAGCAGCCCCGACAGGGCCCCTAATTCACCCCTCCACTTT. Amino acids: CASSPDRAPNSPLHF.

The V gene is TRBV29-1, the J gene TRBJ1-3; the D gene is possibly TRBD1 (5 bases). V lost 4 bases and J 4 bases, leaving 17 bases between the germline ends. There are 15 residues in the CDR3. Germline V gives CDR1 SQVTM, CDR2 ANQGSEA. CDR3 region: CSVAALGDNGNTIYF. The DNA of the CDR3 is TGCAGCGTTGCCGCCCTAGGGGATAACGGAAACACCATATATTTT.

The chain employs TRBV5-1 and TRBJ2-1; 7 positions agree with TRBD1. Trimming removed 4 bases from V and 4 bases from J; junction bases left unmatched: 8. This CDR3 has 15 residues. CDR1 and CDR2 from the germline V gene are SGHRS and YFSETQ. The chain's CDR3 is CASSMDRSSYNEQFF. CDR3 nucleotides: TGCGCCAGCAGCATGGACAGGTCCAGTTACAATGAGCAGTTCTTC. The full variable domain, with the rest looked up from reference TRBV5-1 and TRBJ2-1, is KAGVTQTPRYLIKTRGQQVTLSCSPISGHRSVSWYQQTPGQGLQFLFEYFSETQRNKGNFPGRFSGRQFSNSRSEMNVSTLELGDSALYLCASSMDRSSYNEQFFGPGTRLTVL.

The V call is TRBV30, the J call TRBJ2-1; a weak D match, TRBD2 (5 bases). V gave up 2 bases and J gave up 6 bases, with 8 bases separating them. The CDR3 is 12 residues long. In germline, CDR1 is GTSNPN, CDR2 SVGIG (reference sequence). The chain's CDR3 is CAWSYRGNEQFF. CDR3 sequence (DNA): TGTGCCTGGAGTTACCGGGGCAATGAGCAGTTCTTC.

This chain connects TRBV30 to TRBJ2-5, with 10 bases lining up with TRBD2. The germline CDR1 and CDR2 sequences are GTSNPN and SVGIG (reference sequence). With 5 bases clipped from V and 2 bases from J, the junction kept 20 bases outside the gene matches. The CDR3 spans 19 residues. The CDR3 protein is CAWGDLAGEFVGRQETQYF. CDR3 coding DNA: TGTGCCTGGGGGGATCTAGCGGGAGAGTTCGTAGGGAGACAAGAGACCCAGTACTTC.

The chain combines TRBV29-1 with TRBJ2-3; 14 nucleotides line up with TRBD2. This CDR3 has 18 amino acids. The germline V gene encodes CDR1 SQVTM and CDR2 ANQGSEA. The J segment lost 0 bases and the V segment lost 6 bases, leaving 11 bases of the junction unmatched. The CDR3 DNA follows: TGCAGCGTCCAGAGGACTAGCGGGGGGACCTATAGCACAGATACGCAGTATTTT. Translating it yields CSVQRTSGGTYSTDTQYF.

The chain recombines TRBV29-1 with TRBJ2-6; the match to TRBD1 covers 9 bases. Trimming cost V 5 bases and J 2 bases; bases outside gene matches: 7. CDR1 is SQVTM and CDR2 is ANQGSEA in the germline V gene. The CDR3 has 16 amino acids. DNA of the CDR3: TGCAGCGTTCGGGACAGGGAAGTAGCTGGGGCCAACGTCCTGACTTTC. Translation: CSVRDREVAGANVLTF. Variable domain in full (rest from reference TRBV29-1 and TRBJ2-6): SAVISQKPSRDICQRGTSLTIQCQVDSQVTMMFWYRQQPGQSLTLIATANQGSEATYESGFVIDKFPISRPNLTFSTLTVSNMSPEDSSIYLCSVRDREVAGANVLTFGAGSRLTVL.

This clone has just a few counts. This chain uses TRBV6-5 with TRBJ2-7, with TRBD1 as a possible D gene (5 bases). Per the germline V gene, CDR1 is MNHEY and CDR2 is SVGAGI. The CDR3 has 13 amino acids. Trimming stripped 3 bases from V and 6 bases from J, with 12 bases between. Here the CDR3 reads CASSYNQGLEQYF. In DNA form, the CDR3 reads TGTGCCAGCAGTTATAATCAGGGCCTCGAGCAGTACTTC.

The V and J genes are TRBV30 and TRBJ2-4, with D perhaps being TRBD1 or TRBD2 (5 bases each). CDR3 length equals 13 residues. The V end lost 5 bases, the J end lost 8 bases, and 16 bases lay between the germline ends. Per the germline V gene, CDR1 is GTSNPN and CDR2 is SVGIG (reference sequence). The CDR3 DNA is TGTGCCTGGGGGGGACGGGGAACGGACATTCAGTACTTC. Residues: CAWGGRGTDIQYF.

The CDR3 is CASIDSAGGGYEQYF. The CDR3 DNA follows: TGTGCCAGCATCGACTCCGCAGGGGGGGGATACGAGCAGTACTTC. This chain joins TRBV6-5 and TRBJ2-7; D may correspond to TRBD1 or TRBD2 (7 bases each). CDR3 length: 15 residues. Per germline, CDR1 MNHEY and CDR2 SVGAGI. The V and J ends lost 7 bases and 4 bases respectively, with 20 bases between them.

This chain links TRBV6-5 with TRBJ2-7; TRBD1 agrees at 7 bases. The J segment lost 7 bases and the V segment lost 4 bases, leaving 10 bases of the junction unmatched. In germline, CDR1 is MNHEY, CDR2 SVGAGI. The CDR3 is 14 residues long. CDR3 bases: TGTGCCAGCAGTTCGTCCTACAGGGGTCTGGAGCAGTACTTC. It encodes CASSSSYRGLEQYF.

The rearrangement links TRBV30 to TRBJ2-2, with D possibly called TRBD1 or TRBD2 (5 bases each). This CDR3 is 16 amino acids long. V was cut by 1 base and J by 5 bases, with 17 bases left in between. CDR1 and CDR2 from the germline V gene are GTSNPN and SVGIG (reference sequence). The CDR3: CAWSGDLPGVTGELFF. The CDR3 DNA follows: TGTGCCTGGAGTGGGGACCTCCCCGGTGTGACCGGGGAGCTGTTTTTT.

The chain employs TRBV2 and TRBJ2-2; 7 nucleotides line up with TRBD1. The J segment lost 0 bases and the V segment lost 8 bases, leaving 3 bases of the junction unmatched. Germline CDR1 reads SNHLY; CDR2 reads FYNNEI. This CDR3 is built from 14 residues. The DNA for the CDR3 is TGTGCCAGCGGGGGACAGCCGAACACCGGGGAGCTGTTTTTT. Its protein is CASGGQPNTGELFF.

This clone was found a few times. The rearrangement uses TRBV29-1 and TRBJ1-5, with D tentatively TRBD1 (5 bases). Germline loops: CDR1 SQVTM, CDR2 ANQGSEA. Trimming removed 6 bases at V and 0 bases at J, with 15 bases between. This CDR3 is built from 15 residues. The CDR3 bases are TGCAGCGTCGGCGAGGTGGGGGATAGCAATCAGCCCCAGCATTTT. As protein: CSVGEVGDSNQPQHF.

The DNA for the CDR3 is TGTGCCAGCAGCTTGACTAGGATCGATGAGCAGTTCTTC. This encodes CASSLTRIDEQFF. This rearrangement joins TRBV7-2 to TRBJ2-1, with D possibly being TRBD2 (6 bases). The germline gives CDR1 SGHTA, CDR2 FQGNSA. The CDR3 consists of 13 residues. Between the trimmed V and J ends, which lost 3 bases and 8 bases, there was a span of 11 bases.